The sequence of this TCR beta chain was determined in a study of blood T cell repertoires in COVID-19 (dated by TCRdb to 2018 to 2020). Study-wide context: Samples covering the acute and convalescent phases of COVID-19 were provided by collaborators in the United States, Italy and Spain. The material from the prospective study consisted of cDNA or gDNA derived from T cells, B-cell-depleted T cells, or PBMCs. Subjects who had been exposed to COVID-19, were actively infected with it, or had recovered from it provided the deeply sampled blood TCRbeta repertoires that made up the dataset. The repertoires were released in a freely available public database meant as a resource for research on the immune response to SARS-CoV-2. The samples were drawn from two sources: the first 160 participants of the ongoing ImmuneRACE study, and 1,254 subjects contributed by 6 global collaborators. The sample metadata nearly always contained a de-identified subject ID, COVID-19 status, age in years and sex. HLA class I and class II types, where available, came from metadata supplied by the sample provider rather than from assay-based typing. Overall study outcomes, separate from this receptor: Clinical and demographic metadata were provided uncurated, with the amount varying by source and participant.

Relative to germline, V is missing 4 bases and J is missing 3 bases, with 14 bases of the junction outside any gene match. The CDR3 starts with the cysteine, ends with the phenylalanine, and has 18 residues. CDR3 DNA only is kept here, 54 bases in frame from base 1. The CDR1 and CDR2 encoded by the germline V gene are SNHLY and FYNNEI. TCRbeta CDR3 regions were amplified from genomic DNA using the immunoSEQ Assay, a bias-controlled multiplex PCR. In the original analysis: The number of nucleated cells in each sample was estimated by amplification of reference gene primers within the assay. To quantify the absolute abundance of each unique TCRbeta CDR3 rearrangement, sequence reads were collapsed and filtered. For each sample, productive Simpson clonality was calculated as the square root of Simpson's diversity index over productive rearrangements. TCRdb provides this immuneACCESS table in a form limited to in-frame rearrangements. Some clones are lacking; in checked studies, under half of them reflect an unresolved V gene, and why the rest are absent is not known. Clone size and the V and J calls come from that table; the DNA yielded D and trimming. The table for this sample lists fewer than 500,000 clones; 86% of them were counted only once. The biggest ten clones account for 1.4% of the sample.

Whole blood was collected in K2EDTA tubes by collaborating institutions according to the institutions' own protocols. For TCRbeta analysis, collaborators shipped samples as frozen whole blood, isolated PBMCs, or DNA extracted from either of those sample types. This clone was observed a few times. No antigen is known for it. No per-base quality is available; no much larger clone lies one base away. The sequenced material came from peripheral blood. The sequence is built from TRBV2 and TRBJ2-7, with 11 central nucleotides matching TRBD2. The receptor comes from a woman in her 30s with active or convalescent COVID-19. CDR3 loop: CASSAPPGLAARGYEQYF. The nucleotide sequence is TGTGCCAGCAGTGCTCCACCGGGACTAGCGGCAAGGGGCTACGAGCAGTACTTC. The CDR3 plus the reference TRBV2 and TRBJ2-7 genes for the other parts give the full variable domain: EPEVTQTPSHQVTQMGQEVILRCVPISNHLYFYWYRQILGQKVEFLVSFYNNEISEKSEIFDDQFSVERPDGSNFTLKIRSTKLEDSAMYFCASSAPPGLAARGYEQYFGPGTRLTVT.